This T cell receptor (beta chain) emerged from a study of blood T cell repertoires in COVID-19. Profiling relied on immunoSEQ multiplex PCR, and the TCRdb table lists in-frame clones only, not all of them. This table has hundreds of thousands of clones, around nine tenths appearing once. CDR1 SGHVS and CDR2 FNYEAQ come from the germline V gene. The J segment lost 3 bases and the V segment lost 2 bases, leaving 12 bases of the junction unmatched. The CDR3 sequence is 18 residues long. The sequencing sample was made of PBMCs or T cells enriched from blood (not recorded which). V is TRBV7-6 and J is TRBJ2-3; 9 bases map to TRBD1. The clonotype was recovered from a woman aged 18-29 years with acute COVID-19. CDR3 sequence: CASSLLRSGTGSTDTQYF. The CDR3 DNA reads TGTGCCAGCAGCTTACTGCGCTCCGGGACAGGGTCAACAGATACGCAGTATTTT. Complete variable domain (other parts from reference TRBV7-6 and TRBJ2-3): GAGVSQSPRYKVTKRGQDVALRCDPISGHVSLYWYRQALGQGPEFLTYFNYEAQQDKSGLPNDRFSAERPEGSISTLTIQRTEQRDSAMYRCASSLLRSGTGSTDTQYFGPGTRLTVL.